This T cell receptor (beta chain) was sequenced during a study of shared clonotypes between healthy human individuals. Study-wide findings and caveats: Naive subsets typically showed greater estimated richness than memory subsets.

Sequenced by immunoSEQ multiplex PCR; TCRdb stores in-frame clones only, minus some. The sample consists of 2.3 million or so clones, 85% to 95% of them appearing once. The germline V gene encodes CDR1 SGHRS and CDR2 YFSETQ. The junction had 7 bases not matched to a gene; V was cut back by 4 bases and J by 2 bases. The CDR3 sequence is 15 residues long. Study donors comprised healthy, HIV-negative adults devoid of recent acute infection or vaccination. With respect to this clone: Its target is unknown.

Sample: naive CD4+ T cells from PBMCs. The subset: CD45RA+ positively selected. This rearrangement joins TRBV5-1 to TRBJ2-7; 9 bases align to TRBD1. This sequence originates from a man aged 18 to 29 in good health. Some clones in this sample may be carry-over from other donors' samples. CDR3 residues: CASSPGTGRPYEQYF. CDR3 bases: TGCGCCAGCAGCCCGGGGACAGGGCGACCCTACGAGCAGTACTTC.